The entry below describes one TCR beta chain. Its specificity is not known. The data stem from a study of T cell responses to AZD1222 COVID-19 vaccine. This table comes from immunoSEQ multiplex PCR, and its TCRdb copy is limited to in-frame clones, with some not included. The table includes about 150,000 clones, about 89% detected once. Pooled together were second doses at about 4 or about 12 weeks. Study-level points and caveats: Only after the peak T cell response were repertoires sampled. Vaccine-related CD4 TCRs covered spike, predominating at 160-218 and 743-854.

The receptor was isolated from an adult who received the AZD1222 COVID-19 vaccine. The specimen was peripheral blood, collected 28 days after the second AZD1222 dose.

The CDR3 DNA is TGTGCCAGCAGCTTAGACTACGCACAAGATACGCAGTATTTT. It yields the protein CASSLDYAQDTQYF. The chain recombines TRBV7-2 with TRBJ2-3; no firm D call. Germline lookup yields CDR1 SGHTA and CDR2 FQGNSA. The CDR3 loop spans 14 amino acids. The V gene lost 1 base and the J gene lost 5 bases, with 10 bases spanning the gap.